This T cell receptor (beta chain) was identified during a study of post-analysis software for immune sequencing data. As for the study in general: Patients with relapsing-remitting, secondary progressive and progressive-relapsing multiple sclerosis courses were all represented. Study-wide results and caveats: In multiple sclerosis, normalized Chao1 diversity was significantly below that of controls.

Every TCR beta cDNA library bore unique molecular identifiers. From the PCR reads, TCRdb called clonotypes with MiXCR, one entry per CDR3 protein. This sample has roughly 870,000 distinct CDR3 sequences, with about 50% found just once. A note on this clonotype: Its target is not known.

This sequence originates from a girl aged 10 to 17 with multiple sclerosis. Sequencing was performed on blood.

For the CDR3, the DNA is TGCGCCAGCAGCTCCAGGACAGCCACCTACGAGCAGTACTTC. Amino acids: CASSSRTATYEQYF. This sequence joins TRBV5-1 and TRBJ2-7; D may be TRBD1 (6 bases). Trimming stripped 3 bases from V and 2 bases from J, with 12 bases between. Germline values: CDR1 SGHRS, CDR2 YFSETQ. The CDR3 contains 14 residues.